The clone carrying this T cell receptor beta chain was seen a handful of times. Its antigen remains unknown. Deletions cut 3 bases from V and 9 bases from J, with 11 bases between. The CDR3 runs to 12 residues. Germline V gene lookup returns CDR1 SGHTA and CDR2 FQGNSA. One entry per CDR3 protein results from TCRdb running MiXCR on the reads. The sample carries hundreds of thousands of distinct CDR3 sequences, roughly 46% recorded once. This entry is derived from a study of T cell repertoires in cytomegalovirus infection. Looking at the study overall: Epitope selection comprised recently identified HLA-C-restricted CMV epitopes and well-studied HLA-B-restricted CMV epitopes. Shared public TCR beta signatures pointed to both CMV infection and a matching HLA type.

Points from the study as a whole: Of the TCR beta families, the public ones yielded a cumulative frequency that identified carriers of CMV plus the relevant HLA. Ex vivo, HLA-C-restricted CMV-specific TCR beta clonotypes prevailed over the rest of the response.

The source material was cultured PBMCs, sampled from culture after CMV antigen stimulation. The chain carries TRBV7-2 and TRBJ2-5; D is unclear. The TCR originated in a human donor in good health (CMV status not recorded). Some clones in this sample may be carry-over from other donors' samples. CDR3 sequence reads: CASSLTGWAQYF. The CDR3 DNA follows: TGTGCCAGCAGCTTGACCGGGTGGGCCCAGTACTTC.